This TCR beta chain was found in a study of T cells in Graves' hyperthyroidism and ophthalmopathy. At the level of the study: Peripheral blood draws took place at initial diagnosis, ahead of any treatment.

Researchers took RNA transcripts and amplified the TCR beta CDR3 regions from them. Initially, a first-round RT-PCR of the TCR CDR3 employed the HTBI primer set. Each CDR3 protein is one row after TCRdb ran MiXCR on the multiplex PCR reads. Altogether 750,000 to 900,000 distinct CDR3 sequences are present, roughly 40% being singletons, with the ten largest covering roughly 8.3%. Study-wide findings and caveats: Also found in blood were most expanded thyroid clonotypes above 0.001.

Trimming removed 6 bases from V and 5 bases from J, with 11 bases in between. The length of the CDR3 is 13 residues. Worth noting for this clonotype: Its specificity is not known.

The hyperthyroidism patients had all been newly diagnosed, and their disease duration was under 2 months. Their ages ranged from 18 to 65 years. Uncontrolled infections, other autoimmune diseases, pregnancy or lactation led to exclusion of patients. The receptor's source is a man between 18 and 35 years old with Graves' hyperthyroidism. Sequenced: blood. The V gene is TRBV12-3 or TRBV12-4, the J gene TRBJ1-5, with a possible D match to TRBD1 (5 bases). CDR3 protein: CASRKDSYQPQHF. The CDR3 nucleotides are TGTGCCAGCAGAAAAGACAGTTATCAGCCCCAGCATTTT.